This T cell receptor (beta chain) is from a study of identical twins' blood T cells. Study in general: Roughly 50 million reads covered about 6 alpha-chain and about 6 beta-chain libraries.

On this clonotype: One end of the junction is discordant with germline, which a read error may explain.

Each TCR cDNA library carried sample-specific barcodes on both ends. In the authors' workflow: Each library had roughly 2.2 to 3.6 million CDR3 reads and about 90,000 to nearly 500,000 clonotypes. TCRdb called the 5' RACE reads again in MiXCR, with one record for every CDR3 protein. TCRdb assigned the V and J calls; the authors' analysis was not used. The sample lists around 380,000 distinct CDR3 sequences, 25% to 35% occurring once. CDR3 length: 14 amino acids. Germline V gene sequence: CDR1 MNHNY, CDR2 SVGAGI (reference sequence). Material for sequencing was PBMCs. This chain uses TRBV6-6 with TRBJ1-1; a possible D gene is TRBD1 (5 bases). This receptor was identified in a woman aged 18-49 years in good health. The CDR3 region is CVSSYSDIPSEAFF. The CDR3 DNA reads TGTGTCAGCAGTTACTCGGACATCCCTTCTGAAGCTTTCTTT.